This T cell receptor beta chain was captured by sequencing in a study of Graves' ophthalmopathy and Graves' hyperthyroidism. Investigators amplified TCR beta CDR3 regions from RNA transcripts. Second-round multiplex PCR followed a first-round RT-PCR using HTBI primers. TCRdb used MiXCR to reprocess the multiplex PCR reads, holding one entry per CDR3 protein. Here the sample spans 300,000 to 400,000 distinct CDR3 sequences, roughly 15% being singletons. Other autoimmune disease, uncontrolled infection, pregnancy and lactation led to exclusion. Trimming cost V 6 bases and J 3 bases; bases outside gene matches: 7. The length of the CDR3 is 14 residues. This clonotype occurred many times.

Sequencing was done on a sample of peripheral blood. The origin of this receptor is an adult man with Graves' ophthalmopathy. The chain is built from TRBV12-3 or TRBV12-4 and TRBJ2-7, with TRBD1 matching over 8 bases. The CDR3 DNA reads as TGTGCCAGCAGCAGCCAGGGACAGGTCTACGAGCAGTACTTC. It is translated as CASSSQGQVYEQYF.